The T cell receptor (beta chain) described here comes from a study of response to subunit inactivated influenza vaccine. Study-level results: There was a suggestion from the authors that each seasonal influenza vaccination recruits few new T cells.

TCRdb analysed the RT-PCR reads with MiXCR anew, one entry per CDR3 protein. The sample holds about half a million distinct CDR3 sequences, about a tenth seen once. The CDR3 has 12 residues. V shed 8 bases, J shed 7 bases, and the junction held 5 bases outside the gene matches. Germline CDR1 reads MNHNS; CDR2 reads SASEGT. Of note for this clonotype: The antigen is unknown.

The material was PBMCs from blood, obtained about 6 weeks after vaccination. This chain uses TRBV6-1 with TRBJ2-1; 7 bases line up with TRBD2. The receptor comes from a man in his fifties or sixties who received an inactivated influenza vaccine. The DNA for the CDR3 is TGTGCCAGCTGGGAGGGTTGGAATGAGCAGTTCTTC. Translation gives CASWEGWNEQFF.